This T cell receptor beta chain was captured in a study of cytomegalovirus exposure and HLA in healthy donors (dated by TCRdb to about 2017). The study in broad terms: According to an earlier analysis of 587 of the donors, 150 million to 200 million T cells yielded over 90 million unique TCR beta sequences and around 280 Gb of sequence data. Around 300 gigabases of sequencing data and approximately 80 million unique TCR sequences were included in an early release covering over 600 HLA-typed donors. The genetic ancestry cluster associated with self-reported Caucasian donors included about four fifths of the roughly 400 genotyped donors. The aim of the study was to test whether cataloging public T cell receptors could identify signatures of past pathogen exposure. The study used immunosequencing to profile the T cell repertoires of 666 subjects and linked those repertoires to cytomegalovirus serostatus. A separate validation cohort of 100 to 150 different subjects was used in addition to the roughly 700-subject first cohort. To predict cytomegalovirus infection status, the study combined high-throughput TCR immunosequencing, statistical association of individual TCRs with disease status, and machine learning. To study patterns of TCR occurrence, a later analysis re-analyzed previously published TCR beta repertoires from several hundred donors and added high-resolution HLA genotyping. The later analysis used no new phenotypic data to find candidate immune exposures, relying instead on TCR beta sequences and their occurrence across donors. To decide whether each TCR beta V gene segment behaved as functional or pseudogenic, an earlier analysis of approximately 620 of the donors relied on high-throughput TCR beta sequencing. Donor age, sex, ethnicity and CMV serostatus were collected together with the repertoire data. A later genetic analysis used genome-wide SNP genotypes for about three fifths of the 666 donors, treating that subset as a discovery cohort. All discovery cohort repertoires had been generated using a single sequencing platform. HLA typing covered class I and class II loci at four-digit resolution. The number of typed donors differed by locus: roughly 629-640 for A, B, C, DRB1 and DQB1; 500 to 550 for DQA1; over 600 for DPA1; and about 450 for DPB1. A few DR-DQ haplotypes were handled as single units for association and clustering because linkage in the cohort was strong. Among over 350 genotyped donors of the cohort, an average of about 240,000 unique TCR beta nucleotide sequences were sequenced per donor, around 20% of them non-productive. Overall results and qualifications from the work: HLA typing was unavailable for some donors at each locus, so association tests used only the typed subset. According to a later genetic analysis, donors in an Asian-associated ancestry cluster had fewer N-insertions in productive TCRs than the approximately 670-donor mean. A further reported finding was that TCR beta sequences accurately predicted the HLA-A and HLA-B alleles for most subjects in the first cohort. A later analysis found that most CMV-associated TCR beta chains appeared HLA-restricted, with HLA associations seemingly driven largely by CMV exposure. It was suggested by the authors that the approach could potentially be generalized to other disease states and immunological phenotypes. Fewer than 20 rarely observed V segments, including chromosome 9 orphons, were excluded from the earlier analysis of some 590 of the donors because counts were too low. Roughly uniform sequencing depth across donors was assumed in presence/absence analyses, although this assumption may not hold. Immune exposure information for the cohort was limited to CMV serostatus. The cohort was sequenced for TCR beta chains only, and without alpha or paired-chain data the features that could be detected were limited. In a later analysis, HLA-associated TCR beta chains showed more clonal expansion and lower generation probabilities than non-associated chains that were equally common. Several of the top co-occurrence clusters appeared to be linked to parvovirus B19, influenza, CMV and Epstein-Barr virus, according to a later analysis. A few of the identified cytomegalovirus-associated TCR beta chains were confirmed in vitro to be specific for cytomegalovirus antigens. The classifier was reported to diagnose cytomegalovirus status with high specificity and sensitivity in both the original cohort and the validation cohort. In an earlier analysis of some 640 of the donors, most TCR beta V segments were observed in productive rearrangements about 90% or about 30% of the time, broadly matching IMGT annotations. Correlated functional status among segregating V segments might be attributable to linkage disequilibrium, but an unknown experimental factor could not be ruled out. A group of highly shared sequence variants was considered likely to be a technical artifact of the sequencing pipeline. According to a later analysis, TCR association rates differed among HLA loci, with DRB1 alleles showing the most associated TCRs and HLA-C alleles showing the fewest. Most TCR sequences were seen in very few donors, while some public TCRs were found in many individuals. The 87-base-pair reads could not distinguish some IMGT-functional V segments, including TRBV6-2 and TRBV6-3, so those segments were excluded. A later analysis associated 17,000 or so TCR beta sequences with specific HLA alleles at a false discovery rate of 0.05. V-gene and J-gene trimming of TCR beta chains was associated with a missense DCLRE1C variant in a later genetic analysis, and the association was replicated in an independent cohort. A total of 164 TCR beta chains were listed by the study as associated with cytomegalovirus. Assigning TCR associations to individual alleles was difficult when HLA alleles, especially DR and DQ, strongly co-occurred.

As regards this clone: What antigen it recognizes has not been identified. The record has no base qualities; no much larger clone is one base away.

Library method: the immunoSEQ multiplex PCR assay. For the multiplex PCR, a mixture combining 60 forward primers for TCR Vbeta segments and 13 reverse primers for TCR Jbeta segments was used. The CDR3 region of rearranged TCR beta genes was amplified from genomic DNA with a multiplex PCR assay. Amplified TCR beta libraries were sequenced as 87-base-pair reads on the Illumina HiSeq System. In the source study's methods: A later analysis tallied around 82 million unique TCR beta chains across the 666 repertoires, and approximately 12 million of those chains were shared by two or more donors. To remove PCR and sequencing errors, raw reads were error-corrected and collapsed into unique sequences using a nearest-neighbor algorithm that merged closely related sequences. V, D and J gene segments were assigned by aligning CDR3 sequences to IMGT reference sequences. For a sequence to be retained, a match of at least six nucleotides to both a V gene segment and a J gene segment was required. Rearrangements were called productive when the CDR3 lacked stop codons and stayed in frame with V and J; all others were non-productive. CDR3 was defined according to IMGT convention as the region running from the second conserved V-encoded cysteine to the conserved J-encoded phenylalanine. In an earlier analysis of roughly 610 of the donors, sequences lacking an unambiguous match to a single V gene segment were excluded. An earlier analysis of 500 to 600 of the donors classified V segments as functional when productive rearrangements were above 56.7% and as segregating when the standard deviation between donors was above 5%. A statistical classification framework was built for diagnosing cytomegalovirus status from the catalog of TCR beta chain sequences. A later analysis assigned V and J genes by comparing TCR nucleotide sequences with IMGT/GENE-DB human TR gene sequences. A later analysis assigned CDR3 sequences and most-parsimonious VDJ recombination scenarios with the TCRdist pipeline. In a later analysis, each TCR beta chain was defined by its CDR3 amino acid sequence together with its V-gene family, and reads lacking a unique V-gene family were excluded. To address suspected cross-contamination and a sequencing artifact, a later analysis removed 592 highly shared, low-generation-probability nucleotide sequences. In a later analysis, a clonal expansion index for each public chain was calculated from normalized within-repertoire ranks of inferred template counts. A later analysis computed generation probabilities with a VDJ recombination model fitted to out-of-frame rearrangements, and checked the results against IGoR. In a later analysis, hypergeometric tests were used to score TCR-TCR, TCR-HLA and TCR-CMV co-occurrence, with a repertoire-size bias correction applied to TCR pairs. False discovery rates were estimated in a later analysis by permuting HLA or CMV assignments 20 times. In a later analysis, co-occurring TCRs were grouped using DBSCAN, and TCRdist sequence similarity was added for clustering within HLA-allele-positive subsets. Co-occurrence clustering excluded repertoires with fewer than 30,000 or more than 120,000 public chains, plus five with anomalous nucleotide sharing. TCRdb stores this immuneACCESS table with in-frame sequences only. Part of the clones is absent; in the studies checked, under half of the shortfall reflects unresolved V genes, and no reason is known for the rest. V and J calls and clone size come straight from that table; D and trimming were deduced from the DNA. The sample includes 95,000 to 100,000 clones, with 65% to 85% observed a single time. The top ten clones comprise 15% to 20% of the sample.

Relative to germline, V is 4 bases shorter and J is 7 bases shorter, with 11 bases between their ends. CDR1 and CDR2 are read off the germline V gene (reference sequence) as LNHDA and SQIVND. Reading from cysteine to phenylalanine, the CDR3 counts 12 amino acids. CDR3 DNA is the only sequence kept; it has 36 bases, read in frame from the first base. The cohort comprised fewer than 750 healthy bone marrow donors. At the time of sampling, all cohort members were nominally healthy, though unrecorded immune exposures were likely present. The donor was CMV seropositive and belonged to the group of 250 to 300 seropositive cohort members. A peripheral blood sample was provided by each donor, and peripheral blood mononuclear cells were used for TCR beta sequencing. The Qiagen DNeasy Blood Extraction Kit was used to extract genomic DNA from the blood cell samples.

The chain was built from TRBV19 and TRBJ2-7; the D gene is possibly TRBD1, with 5 bases matching. The sequenced sample was PBMCs. This TCR was sampled from a woman aged 55-69 years in good health and CMV-seropositive. This receptor has the CDR3 CASSNSPGEQYF. DNA sequence: TGTGCCAGTAGTAACAGTCCAGGGGAGCAGTACTTC.